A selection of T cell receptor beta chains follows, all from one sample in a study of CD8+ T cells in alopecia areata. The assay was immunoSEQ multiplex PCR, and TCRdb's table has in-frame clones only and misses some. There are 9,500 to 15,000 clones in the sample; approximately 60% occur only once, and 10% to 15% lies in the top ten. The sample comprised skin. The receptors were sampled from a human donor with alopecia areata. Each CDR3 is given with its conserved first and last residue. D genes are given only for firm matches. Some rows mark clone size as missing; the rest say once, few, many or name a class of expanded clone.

DNA: TGCAGCGTTGAGCTAGCGGGAGTATTTTTCTCCTACAATGAGCAGTTCTTC
CDR3: CSVELAGVFFSYNEQFF
V: TRBV29-1
D: TRBD2
length: 17
J: TRBJ2-1
size: few

DNA: TGTGCCAGCAGCCCGTTCGCCGGGGAGCTGTTTTTT
CDR3: CASSPFAGELFF
V: TRBV6-5
D: .
length: 12
J: TRBJ2-2
size: .

DNA: TGTGCCAGCAGGGGGATGGGTACAGATACGCAGTATTTT
CDR3: CASRGMGTDTQYF
V: TRBV6-5
D: .
length: 13
J: TRBJ2-3
size: .

DNA: TGTGCCAGCAGCTTGGGCGGGACAGGGGTTGCTTTCTTT
CDR3: CASSLGGTGVAFF
V: TRBV5-4
D: TRBD1
length: 13
J: TRBJ1-1
size: few

DNA: TGTGCCAGCAGCCAAGAAGGACAGACAGTCTTCACAGATACGCAGTATTTT
CDR3: CASSQEGQTVFTDTQYF
V: TRBV14
D: .
length: 17
J: TRBJ2-3
size: .

DNA: TGTGCCAGCAGTCTTGGGTCCCGGCCAGATACGCAGTATTTT
CDR3: CASSLGSRPDTQYF
V: TRBV28
D: .
length: 14
J: TRBJ2-3
size: .

DNA: TGTGCCAGCAGTTTATCAGGGGCCAAGCAGTACTTC
CDR3: CASSLSGAKQYF
V: TRBV27
D: .
length: 12
J: TRBJ2-7
size: .

DNA: TGTGCCAGCAGCTCAACCTTCTACGAGCAGTACTTC
CDR3: CASSSTFYEQYF
V: TRBV7-2
D: .
length: 12
J: TRBJ2-7
size: .

DNA: TGTGCCAGCAGTCCGAAGTCTGGACATACAAGAGGGGACACTGAAGCTTTCTTT
CDR3: CASSPKSGHTRGDTEAFF
V: TRBV28
D: .
length: 18
J: TRBJ1-1
size: .

DNA: TGTGCCAGCAGCCCCTACCCTTCCTACGAGCAGTACTTC
CDR3: CASSPYPSYEQYF
V: TRBV28
D: .
length: 13
J: TRBJ2-7
size: .

DNA: TGTGCCACCGAAGGGGGCGGCACAGATACGCAGTATTTT
CDR3: CATEGGGTDTQYF
V: TRBV10-3
D: TRBD1
length: 13
J: TRBJ2-3
size: few

DNA: TGTGCCACCAGCGGGGGACAGGGGGCGACCTACGAGCAGTACTTC
CDR3: CATSGGQGATYEQYF
V: TRBV15
D: TRBD1
length: 15
J: TRBJ2-7
size: few

DNA: TGTGCCAGCAGCTTAGTTCCGAGTAACTATGGCTACACCTTC
CDR3: CASSLVPSNYGYTF
V: TRBV7-9
D: .
length: 14
J: TRBJ1-2
size: .

DNA: TGTGCCAGCAGCTTAGGGGGAAACACCTACAATGAGCAGTTCTTC
CDR3: CASSLGGNTYNEQFF
V: TRBV7-9
D: .
length: 15
J: TRBJ2-1
size: once